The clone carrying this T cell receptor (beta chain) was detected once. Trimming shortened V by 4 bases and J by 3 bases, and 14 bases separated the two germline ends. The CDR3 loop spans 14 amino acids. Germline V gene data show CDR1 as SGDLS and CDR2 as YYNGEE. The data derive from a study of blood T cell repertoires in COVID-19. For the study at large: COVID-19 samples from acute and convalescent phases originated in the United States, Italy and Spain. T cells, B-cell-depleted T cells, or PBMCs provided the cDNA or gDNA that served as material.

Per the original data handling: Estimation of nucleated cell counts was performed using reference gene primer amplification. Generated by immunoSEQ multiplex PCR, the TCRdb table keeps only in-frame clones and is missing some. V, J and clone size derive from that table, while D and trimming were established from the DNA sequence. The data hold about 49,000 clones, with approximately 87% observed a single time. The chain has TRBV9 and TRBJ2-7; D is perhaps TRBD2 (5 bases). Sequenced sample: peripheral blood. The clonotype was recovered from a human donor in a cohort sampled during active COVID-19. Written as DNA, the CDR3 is TGTGCCAGCAGCTCCCGGGGAGAAGACTACGAGCAGTACTTC. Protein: CASSSRGEDYEQYF.